This paragraph covers one TCR beta chain sequence. There is no known antigen for this receptor. No much larger clonotype is one base removed from it; base qualities were not supplied. Libraries were made using the immunoSEQ multiplex PCR assay. For the multiplex PCR, a mixture combining 60 forward primers for TCR Vbeta segments and 13 reverse primers for TCR Jbeta segments was used. The CDR3 region of rearranged TCR beta genes was amplified from genomic DNA with a multiplex PCR assay. The amplified TCR beta libraries were sequenced on the Illumina HiSeq System as 87-base-pair reads. The study's own analysis went as follows. A later analysis counted approximately 84 million unique TCR beta chains across the 650 to 700 repertoires, and some 11 million of these chains were shared by at least two donors. To remove PCR and sequencing errors, raw reads were error-corrected and collapsed into unique sequences using a nearest-neighbor algorithm that merged closely related sequences. CDR3 sequences were aligned to IMGT reference sequences to assign V, D and J gene segments. Each retained sequence needed at least a six-nucleotide match to both a V gene segment and a J gene segment. A rearrangement was called productive if the CDR3 had no stop codons and remained in frame with V and J, and every other rearrangement was called non-productive. Following IMGT convention, CDR3 was defined as the stretch from the second conserved V-encoded cysteine up to the conserved J-encoded phenylalanine. Sequences without an unambiguous match to a single V gene segment were excluded from the earlier analysis of about 640 of the donors. In an earlier analysis of several hundred of the donors, a V segment was called functional when productive rearrangements were above 56.7%, and segregating when the standard deviation between donors exceeded 5%. A statistical classification framework was built to diagnose cytomegalovirus status from the catalog of TCR beta chain sequences. V and J gene assignment, in a later analysis, came from comparing TCR nucleotide sequences with IMGT/GENE-DB human TR gene sequences. Using the TCRdist pipeline, a later analysis assigned CDR3 sequences along with most-parsimonious VDJ recombination scenarios. In a later analysis, each TCR beta chain was defined by its CDR3 amino acid sequence together with its V-gene family, and reads lacking a unique V-gene family were excluded. As a way to deal with suspected cross-contamination and a sequencing artifact, a later analysis dropped hundreds of nucleotide sequences that were highly shared and had low generation probability. In a later analysis, a clonal expansion index for each public chain was calculated from normalized within-repertoire ranks of inferred template counts. In a later analysis, generation probabilities were computed using a VDJ recombination model fitted to out-of-frame rearrangements, and the results were checked against IGoR. Hypergeometric tests were used in a later analysis to score TCR-TCR, TCR-HLA and TCR-CMV co-occurrence, with a repertoire-size bias correction applied to the TCR pairs. To estimate false discovery rates, a later analysis permuted the HLA or CMV assignments 20 times. In a later analysis, co-occurring TCRs were grouped with DBSCAN, and TCRdist sequence similarity was added when clustering was performed within HLA-allele-positive subsets. Repertoires with fewer than 30,000 or more than 120,000 public chains were left out of co-occurrence clustering, as were a handful of repertoires with anomalous nucleotide sharing. TCRdb holds this immuneACCESS table with in-frame rearrangements only. Some clones are missing; in checked studies, unresolved V genes explain under half, and the rest has no known cause. The V and J calls and clone size were taken over from that table, and D and trimming were inferred from the DNA. The sample records about 93,000 clones, roughly four fifths of which are singletons. Under 4% of the sample rests with the top ten.

This entry comes from a study of cytomegalovirus exposure and HLA in healthy donors (dated by TCRdb to the late 2010s). Context from the whole study: An earlier analysis of under 600 of the donors reported 250 to 300 Gb of sequence data and more than 90 million unique TCR beta sequences from around 200 million T cells. Among around 400 genotyped donors of the cohort, an average of about 240,000 unique TCR beta nucleotide sequences was sequenced per donor, of which approximately 19% were non-productive. Along with the approximately 620-subject first cohort, a separate validation cohort of over 90 different subjects was used. Genome-wide SNP genotypes for about 60% of the roughly 700 donors were used in a later genetic analysis, which treated that subset as a discovery cohort. The number of donors typed differed by locus, with 629-630 for A, B, C, DRB1 and DQB1, roughly 520 for DQA1, 600 to 610 for DPA1, and some 440 for DPB1. The genetic ancestry cluster associated with self-reported Caucasian donors included about 81% of the roughly 390 genotyped donors. Approximately 300 gigabases of sequencing data and roughly 90 million unique TCR sequences were included in an early release covering several hundred HLA-typed donors. About five DR-DQ haplotypes were handled as single units for association and clustering, since linkage in the cohort was strong. The later analysis used no new phenotypic data to find candidate immune exposures, relying instead on TCR beta sequences and their occurrence across donors. Donor age, sex, ethnicity and CMV serostatus were compiled alongside the repertoire data. To decide whether each TCR beta V gene segment behaved as functional or pseudogenic, an earlier analysis of 587 of the donors relied on high-throughput TCR beta sequencing. The aim of the study was to test whether cataloging public T cell receptors could identify signatures of past pathogen exposure. HLA typing included class I and class II loci at four-digit resolution. The study profiled the T cell repertoires of more than 500 subjects by immunosequencing and related them to cytomegalovirus serostatus. Every repertoire in the discovery cohort had been generated on one and the same sequencing platform. To study patterns of TCR occurrence, a later analysis re-analyzed previously published TCR beta repertoires from around 670 donors and added high-resolution HLA genotyping. To predict cytomegalovirus infection status, the study brought together high-throughput TCR immunosequencing, statistical association of individual TCRs with disease status, and machine learning. What the study reported, not specific to this receptor: Some IMGT-functional V segments, including TRBV6-2 and TRBV6-3, could not be told apart with the 87-base-pair reads, so those segments were excluded. Most TCR sequences were seen in very few donors, while some public TCRs were found in many individuals. Broadly in line with IMGT annotations, most TCR beta V segments showed up in productive rearrangements about 87% or about 30% of the time in an earlier analysis of 587 of the donors. A later analysis found that TCR association rates varied across HLA loci, with DRB1 alleles showing the most associated TCRs and HLA-C alleles the fewest. Because some donors lacked HLA typing at each locus, the association tests relied only on the typed subset. A further reported finding was that TCR beta sequences accurately predicted the HLA-A and HLA-B alleles for most subjects in the first cohort. According to a later genetic analysis, donors in an Asian-associated ancestry cluster had fewer N-insertions in productive TCRs than the roughly 700-donor mean. When HLA alleles, especially DR and DQ, strongly co-occurred, TCR associations were difficult to assign to individual alleles. The sequencing pipeline was judged likely to have produced a cluster of highly shared sequence variants as a technical artifact. The presence/absence analyses assumed that sequencing depth was roughly uniform across donors, and that assumption may not be true. Specific HLA alleles were associated with about 17,000 TCR beta sequences at a false discovery rate of 0.05 in a later analysis. Most CMV-associated TCR beta chains appeared to be HLA-restricted in a later analysis, and the HLA associations seemed to be driven largely by CMV exposure. The only immune exposure information available for the cohort was CMV serostatus. Linkage disequilibrium might explain the correlated functional status among segregating V segments, but an unknown experimental factor could not be ruled out. The authors suggested that the approach could potentially be extended to other disease states and immunological phenotypes. Cytomegalovirus status was reported to be diagnosed by the classifier with high specificity and sensitivity in both the original and validation cohorts. In a later analysis, several top co-occurrence clusters were reported to appear linked to parvovirus B19, influenza, CMV and Epstein-Barr virus. In vitro tests confirmed that a few of the cytomegalovirus-associated TCR beta chains recognize cytomegalovirus antigens. This cohort had only TCR beta chains sequenced, and the lack of alpha or paired-chain data limited which features could be detected. A later genetic analysis associated a missense DCLRE1C variant with V-gene and J-gene trimming of TCR beta chains, and an independent cohort replicated the association. In a later analysis, HLA-associated TCR beta chains were found to be more clonally expanded and to have lower generation probabilities than equally common non-associated chains. Around 16 rarely observed V segments, including chromosome 9 orphons, were excluded from the earlier analysis of just under 600 of the donors because counts were too low. The study gave a list of around 170 TCR beta chains associated with cytomegalovirus.

CDR1 and CDR2 are read off the germline V gene as SNHLY and FYNNEI. The CDR3, from cysteine to phenylalanine, totals 14 residues. The only DNA kept is the CDR3, 42 bases in frame from the first base. V loses 5 bases at its end and J loses 5 bases; junction bases beyond the gene matches: 6. The cohort comprised approximately 700 healthy bone marrow donors. Cohort members were all nominally healthy when sampled, although unrecorded immune exposures were likely present. The donor was CMV seronegative and was included in the group of a few hundred seronegative cohort members. A peripheral blood sample was collected from each donor, and TCR beta sequencing was performed on peripheral blood mononuclear cells. Genomic DNA was extracted from the blood cell samples with the Qiagen DNeasy Blood Extraction Kit.

The specimen sequenced was PBMCs. This chain is built from TRBV2 and TRBJ1-1, with TRBD1 identical over 9 junction bases. The receptor was derived from a man aged 50-59 years in good health and CMV-seronegative. Here the CDR3 is given as CASSRGTGRTEAFF. The DNA reads TGTGCCAGCAGTCGAGGGACAGGGAGGACTGAAGCTTTCTTT.